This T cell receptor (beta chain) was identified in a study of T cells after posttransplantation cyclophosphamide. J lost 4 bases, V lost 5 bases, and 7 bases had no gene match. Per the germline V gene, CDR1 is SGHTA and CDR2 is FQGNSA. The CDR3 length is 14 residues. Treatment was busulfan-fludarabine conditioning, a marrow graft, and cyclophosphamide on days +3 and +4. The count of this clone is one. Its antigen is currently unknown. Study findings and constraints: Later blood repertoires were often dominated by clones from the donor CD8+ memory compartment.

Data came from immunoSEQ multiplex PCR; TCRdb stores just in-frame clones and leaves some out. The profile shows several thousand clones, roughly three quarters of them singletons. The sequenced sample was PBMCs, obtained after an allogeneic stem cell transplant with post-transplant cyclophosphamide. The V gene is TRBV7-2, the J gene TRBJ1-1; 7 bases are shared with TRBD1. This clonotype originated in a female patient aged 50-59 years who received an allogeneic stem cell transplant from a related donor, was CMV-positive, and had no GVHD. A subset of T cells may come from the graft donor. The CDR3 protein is CASSPDAGGTEAFF. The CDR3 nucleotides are TGTGCCAGCAGCCCGGACGCAGGGGGCACTGAAGCTTTCTTT. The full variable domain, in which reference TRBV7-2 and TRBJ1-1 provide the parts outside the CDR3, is GAGVSQSPSNKVTEKGKDVELRCDPISGHTALYWYRQSLGQGLEFLIYFQGNSAPDKSGLPSDRFSAERTGGSVSTLTIQRTQQEDSAVYLCASSPDAGGTEAFFGQGTRLTVV.